This entry is about one T cell receptor (beta chain). As yet, its antigen is unknown. An end of the junction does not agree with germline; a read error may underlie this. The data belong to a study of cytomegalovirus exposure and HLA in healthy donors. About the research overall: The 95 to 150 validation repertoires used the same platform as the approximately 670 first-cohort repertoires, a later analysis reported.

Study-level findings and limits: Three chains linked to CMV were shown in vitro to be specific for CMV antigens. Cytomegalovirus association was assigned to about 150 TCR beta chains.

TCRdb's copy holds only in-frame clones and misses some; the assay was immunoSEQ multiplex PCR. The sample holds 200,000 to 250,000 clones, approximately 80% seen once. The validation cohort, a group of over a hundred subjects, included the donors and was separate from the roughly 620-subject first cohort. The length of the CDR3 is 14 residues. CDR1 is MNHNS and CDR2 is SASEGT in the germline V gene. Sequenced input: PBMCs. The TCR was taken from a woman in her 30s in good health and CMV-seropositive. This sequence joins TRBV6-1 and TRBJ1-5, with 7 positions matching TRBD1. The DNA for the CDR3 is TGTGCCAGCAGCGAAGCAGGGGGATCGCAGCCCCAGCATTTT. Translated: CASSEAGGSQPQHF.